These 5 T cell receptor beta chains were sequenced from one sample in a study of identical twins. From the 5' RACE reads, TCRdb called clonotypes with MiXCR, one entry per CDR3 protein. The profile shows 450,000 or so distinct CDR3 sequences, approximately 14% of them singletons. The same data also contributed to another study, on yellow fever vaccine responses in identical twins.

The sequenced material came from CD4+ T cells sorted from blood. The source is a woman younger than 30 in good health.

V gene TRBV6-2 or TRBV6-3 combines with J gene TRBJ2-5; TRBD2 matches 10 bases. The germline V gene encodes CDR1 MNHEY and CDR2 SVGEGT. This CDR3 comprises 14 residues. J lost 4 bases, V lost 7 bases, and 6 bases had no gene match. The CDR3 nucleotides are TGTGCCAGCAAACCCAGCGGGAGGGGAGAGACCCAGTACTTC. It specifies CASKPSGRGETQYF.

This rearrangement joins TRBV6-2 or TRBV6-3 to TRBJ2-3; D unresolved. V lost 2 bases, J lost 6 bases, and 12 bases lay in between. There are 14 residues in the CDR3. Per the germline V gene, CDR1 is MNHEY and CDR2 is SVGEGT. The DNA for the CDR3 is TGTGCCAGCAGTTACGAACCGGCGAGGGATACGCAGTATTTT. It codes for CASSYEPARDTQYF.

The chain has TRBV19 and TRBJ2-1; D remains ambiguous. This CDR3 is 13 amino acids long. V lost 1 base, J lost 5 bases, and 6 bases lay in between. Germline CDR1 reads LNHDA; CDR2 reads SQIVND (reference sequence). CDR3 nucleotides: TGTGCCAGTAGTATAGCGGCGGACAATGAGCAGTTCTTC. Its protein product is CASSIAADNEQFF.

This clonotype was seen repeatedly, ten times or more. J is TRBJ2-3 and V is TRBV12-3 or TRBV12-4, with D unresolved. V lost 9 bases to trimming and J lost 1 base, with 14 bases between them. There are 14 residues in the CDR3. The CDR3 DNA follows: TGTGCCAGTACACCCGGGCAGGGCACAGATACGCAGTATTTT. Its protein product is CASTPGQGTDTQYF.

CDR3 in amino acids: CASSFGLAGVDIYNEQFF. The CDR3 nucleotides are TGTGCCAGCAGTTTTGGGCTAGCGGGAGTTGACATCTACAATGAGCAGTTCTTC. V gene TRBV12-3 or TRBV12-4 combines with J gene TRBJ2-1; 10 bases align to TRBD2. V lost 3 bases to trimming and J lost 3 bases; unmatched junction nucleotides: 11. This CDR3 is built from 18 residues.